This T cell receptor beta chain was retrieved from a study of T cell responses to AZD1222 COVID-19 vaccine. Notes on the study in general: Vaccination with two AZD1222 doses was followed by a rise in Spike-specific TCR breadth and depth. In a largely white British group with more females than males, clonal diversity was possibly underestimated. In the spike-specific TCR repertoire, nearly half reportedly target unmutated variant regions. The CD4 TCRs associated with vaccination extended across spike and predominated at 160-218 and 743-854.

With regard to this clone: Its specificity is unknown.

Germline loops: CDR1 SGHAT, CDR2 FQNNGV. V lost 2 bases and J 4 bases, leaving 18 bases between the germline ends. CDR3 size: 17 residues. The method was immunoSEQ multiplex PCR; TCRdb's version includes in-frame clones alone and lacks a portion of them. Of 65,000 to 95,000 clones listed, 92% are singletons. The source is an adult in good health. The J gene is TRBJ2-1, the V gene TRBV11-2, with D perhaps TRBD2 (7 bases). Sequencing used peripheral blood, obtained on day 0 of MenACWY control vaccination. The CDR3, as DNA: TGTGCCAGCAGCTTATTGTGGGGGGGGCAGGGTTACAATGAGCAGTTCTTC. This translates into CASSLLWGGQGYNEQFF.